The entry that follows covers one TCR beta chain sequence. The same CDR3 also results from other DNA sequences found in this sample. The data originate from a study of shared clonotypes between healthy human individuals. Trimming cost V 3 bases and J 2 bases, with 7 bases left between them. Germline CDR1 SGHTA, CDR2 FQGNSA. The CDR3 extends over 13 amino acids. Each cell subset's genomic DNA was divided evenly among several immunoSEQ plates. TCRdb's copy holds only in-frame clones and misses some; the assay was immunoSEQ multiplex PCR. In the table there are over a million clones, about 80% of which are singletons.

The TCR originated in a man aged 18 to 29 in good health. Some clones in this sample may be carry-over from other donors' samples. The V and J genes are TRBV7-2 and TRBJ1-1; D unclear. The sequenced sample consisted of memory CD4+ T cells from PBMCs. Described subset: CD45RA-negative fraction. DNA for the CDR3: TGTGCCAGCAGCTTGAACAGAAACACTGAAGCTTTCTTT. Residues: CASSLNRNTEAFF.